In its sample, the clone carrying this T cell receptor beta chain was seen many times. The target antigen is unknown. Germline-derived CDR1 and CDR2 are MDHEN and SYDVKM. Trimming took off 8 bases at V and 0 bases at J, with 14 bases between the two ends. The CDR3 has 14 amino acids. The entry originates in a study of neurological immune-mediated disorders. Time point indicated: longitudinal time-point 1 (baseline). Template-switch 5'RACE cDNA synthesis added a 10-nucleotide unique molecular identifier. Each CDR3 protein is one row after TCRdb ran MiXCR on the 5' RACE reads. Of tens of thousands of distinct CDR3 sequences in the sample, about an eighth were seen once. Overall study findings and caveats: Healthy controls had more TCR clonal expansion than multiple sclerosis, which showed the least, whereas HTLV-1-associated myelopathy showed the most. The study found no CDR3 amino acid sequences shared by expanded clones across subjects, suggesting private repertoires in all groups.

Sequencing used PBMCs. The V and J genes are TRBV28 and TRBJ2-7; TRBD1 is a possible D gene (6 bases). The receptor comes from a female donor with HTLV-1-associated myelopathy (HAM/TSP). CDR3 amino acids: CASSRGLPSYEQYF. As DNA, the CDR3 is TGTGCCAGCTCAAGGGGGTTGCCCTCCTACGAGCAGTACTTC.